A single sample gave rise to the 11 T cell receptor beta chains below, sequenced in a study of glioma-infiltrating T cells. Using RNA template, CDR3s of TCR alpha and beta were amplified with iRepertoire arm-PCR. Using its own MiXCR run on the multiplex PCR reads, TCRdb lists one record per CDR3 protein. The sample records 85,000 to 110,000 distinct CDR3 sequences, around 31% being singletons. Sequences were obtained from glioma tissue, nonneoplastic brain tissue, or PBMCs (not recorded which). The receptor source for this set is a human donor with low-grade glioma or glioblastoma, undergoing nonglioma brain surgery, or in good health (not recorded which).

The sample holds many counts of this clonotype. This chain connects TRBV19 to TRBJ1-1, with D hard to call. Germline V gene lookup returns CDR1 LNHDA and CDR2 SQIVND (reference sequence). CDR3 length equals 12 residues. The V gene lost 6 bases and the J gene lost 7 bases, with 12 bases spanning the gap. The CDR3 nucleotides are TGTGCCAGTAGATCCTTAAGGAATGAAGCTTTCTTT. Protein product: CASRSLRNEAFF.

J is TRBJ1-4 and V is TRBV7-9; D is possibly TRBD1 (5 bases). There are 15 residues in the CDR3. Deletions cut 2 bases from V and 7 bases from J, with 14 bases between. Per germline, CDR1 SEHNR and CDR2 FQNEAQ (reference sequence). The CDR3 bases are TGTGCCAGCAGCTTATTCGGCAGGGAAGGTGAAAAACTGTTTTTT. It is translated as CASSLFGREGEKLFF.

A remark on this clonotype: This may stem from a read error, because a much larger clone lies one nucleotide away. The chain has TRBV18 and TRBJ1-2, with no clear D. Germline CDR1 and CDR2: KGHSH and LQKENI. This CDR3 spans 12 amino acids. CDR3 sequence (DNA): TGTGCCAGCTCACCAGGTGGATATGTCTACACCTTC. The encoded protein is CASSPGGYVYTF.

As to this clonotype: The junction does not match germline at one end; this may be a read error. The CDR3 DNA is TGTGCCAGCAGCCAAGAGTCCAGGGAAGAGACCAAGTACTTC. This gives the protein CASSQESREETKYF. The chain has TRBV4-2 and TRBJ2-5; a weak D match, TRBD1 (5 bases). The CDR3 loop spans 14 amino acids. Germline V gene sequence: CDR1 LGHNA, CDR2 YNFKEQ.

Ten or more counts support this clonotype. The genes are TRBV4-1 and TRBJ2-1; perhaps D is TRBD1 or TRBD2 (5 bases each). This CDR3 region has 12 residues. The germline V gene encodes CDR1 MGHRA and CDR2 YSYEKL. V gave up 4 bases and J gave up 13 bases, with 14 bases separating them. CDR3 sequence (DNA): TGCGCCAGCAGCCCGGGGCTCCTAGCTCAGTTCTTC. It yields the protein CASSPGLLAQFF.

The V and J genes are TRBV30 and TRBJ2-1; possibly TRBD1 for D (6 bases). Germline V gene data show CDR1 as GTSNPN and CDR2 as SVGIG (reference sequence). Trimming took 8 bases from V and 7 from J, leaving 15 bases between them. The CDR3 sequence is 12 residues long. CDR3 sequence (DNA): TGTGCCGGTGGGACACTTAGGAATGAGCAGTTCTTC. Translated, it gives CAGGTLRNEQFF.

This clonotype was counted between two and nine times. The chain carries TRBV4-1 and TRBJ1-5; D gene uncertain. The CDR3 is 15 residues long. V lost 4 bases, J lost 2 bases, and 12 bases lay in between. Germline V lookup: CDR1 MGHRA, CDR2 YSYEKL. CDR3 sequence: CASSPPQRGNQPQHF. For the CDR3, the DNA is TGCGCCAGCAGCCCCCCCCAGAGAGGCAATCAGCCCCAGCATTTT.

Turning to this clonotype: This may come from a read error, since a much larger clone is one base off. The rearrangement links TRBV28 to TRBJ2-3; 9 bases are a match to TRBD2. This CDR3 is built from 16 residues. CDR1 is MDHEN and CDR2 is SYDVKM in the germline V gene. V shed 5 bases, J shed 7 bases, and the junction held 13 bases outside the gene matches. The CDR3 loop is CASSARSGGVRYTQYF. The CDR3 region has the DNA TGTGCCAGCAGTGCTCGTAGCGGGGGAGTGAGATATACGCAGTATTTT.

Points on this clonotype: A much larger clonotype is one base distant, so this may be a read error. The chain is built from TRBV7-6 and TRBJ2-3; TRBD2 agrees at 10 bases. There are 15 residues in the CDR3. CDR1 and CDR2 (germline): SGHVS, FNYEAQ. The CDR3 bases are TGTGCCAGCAGCCTCAGGACTAGCGGCACAGATGCGCAGTATTTT. Its protein product is CASSLRTSGTDAQYF.

The sample holds many counts of this clonotype. The chain carries TRBV6-1 and TRBJ1-1, with 7 positions matching TRBD1. The V gene's germline CDR1 is MNHNS and CDR2 SASEGT. The CDR3 sequence is 12 residues long. V lost 6 bases, J lost 8 bases, and 6 bases stayed unmatched. The DNA for the CDR3 is TGTGCCAGCAGCCACCGGGACAGAGAAGCTTTCTTT. It specifies CASSHRDREAFF.

This clonotype was counted ten times or more. This sequence joins TRBV7-2 and TRBJ2-5; the D is unclear. The V gene's germline CDR1 is SGHTA and CDR2 FQGNSA. CDR3 length: 13 amino acids. Trimming took 1 base from V and 3 from J, leaving 6 bases between them. The CDR3 region is CASSLDFKETQYF. CDR3 in DNA: TGTGCCAGCAGCTTAGACTTTAAAGAGACCCAGTACTTC.